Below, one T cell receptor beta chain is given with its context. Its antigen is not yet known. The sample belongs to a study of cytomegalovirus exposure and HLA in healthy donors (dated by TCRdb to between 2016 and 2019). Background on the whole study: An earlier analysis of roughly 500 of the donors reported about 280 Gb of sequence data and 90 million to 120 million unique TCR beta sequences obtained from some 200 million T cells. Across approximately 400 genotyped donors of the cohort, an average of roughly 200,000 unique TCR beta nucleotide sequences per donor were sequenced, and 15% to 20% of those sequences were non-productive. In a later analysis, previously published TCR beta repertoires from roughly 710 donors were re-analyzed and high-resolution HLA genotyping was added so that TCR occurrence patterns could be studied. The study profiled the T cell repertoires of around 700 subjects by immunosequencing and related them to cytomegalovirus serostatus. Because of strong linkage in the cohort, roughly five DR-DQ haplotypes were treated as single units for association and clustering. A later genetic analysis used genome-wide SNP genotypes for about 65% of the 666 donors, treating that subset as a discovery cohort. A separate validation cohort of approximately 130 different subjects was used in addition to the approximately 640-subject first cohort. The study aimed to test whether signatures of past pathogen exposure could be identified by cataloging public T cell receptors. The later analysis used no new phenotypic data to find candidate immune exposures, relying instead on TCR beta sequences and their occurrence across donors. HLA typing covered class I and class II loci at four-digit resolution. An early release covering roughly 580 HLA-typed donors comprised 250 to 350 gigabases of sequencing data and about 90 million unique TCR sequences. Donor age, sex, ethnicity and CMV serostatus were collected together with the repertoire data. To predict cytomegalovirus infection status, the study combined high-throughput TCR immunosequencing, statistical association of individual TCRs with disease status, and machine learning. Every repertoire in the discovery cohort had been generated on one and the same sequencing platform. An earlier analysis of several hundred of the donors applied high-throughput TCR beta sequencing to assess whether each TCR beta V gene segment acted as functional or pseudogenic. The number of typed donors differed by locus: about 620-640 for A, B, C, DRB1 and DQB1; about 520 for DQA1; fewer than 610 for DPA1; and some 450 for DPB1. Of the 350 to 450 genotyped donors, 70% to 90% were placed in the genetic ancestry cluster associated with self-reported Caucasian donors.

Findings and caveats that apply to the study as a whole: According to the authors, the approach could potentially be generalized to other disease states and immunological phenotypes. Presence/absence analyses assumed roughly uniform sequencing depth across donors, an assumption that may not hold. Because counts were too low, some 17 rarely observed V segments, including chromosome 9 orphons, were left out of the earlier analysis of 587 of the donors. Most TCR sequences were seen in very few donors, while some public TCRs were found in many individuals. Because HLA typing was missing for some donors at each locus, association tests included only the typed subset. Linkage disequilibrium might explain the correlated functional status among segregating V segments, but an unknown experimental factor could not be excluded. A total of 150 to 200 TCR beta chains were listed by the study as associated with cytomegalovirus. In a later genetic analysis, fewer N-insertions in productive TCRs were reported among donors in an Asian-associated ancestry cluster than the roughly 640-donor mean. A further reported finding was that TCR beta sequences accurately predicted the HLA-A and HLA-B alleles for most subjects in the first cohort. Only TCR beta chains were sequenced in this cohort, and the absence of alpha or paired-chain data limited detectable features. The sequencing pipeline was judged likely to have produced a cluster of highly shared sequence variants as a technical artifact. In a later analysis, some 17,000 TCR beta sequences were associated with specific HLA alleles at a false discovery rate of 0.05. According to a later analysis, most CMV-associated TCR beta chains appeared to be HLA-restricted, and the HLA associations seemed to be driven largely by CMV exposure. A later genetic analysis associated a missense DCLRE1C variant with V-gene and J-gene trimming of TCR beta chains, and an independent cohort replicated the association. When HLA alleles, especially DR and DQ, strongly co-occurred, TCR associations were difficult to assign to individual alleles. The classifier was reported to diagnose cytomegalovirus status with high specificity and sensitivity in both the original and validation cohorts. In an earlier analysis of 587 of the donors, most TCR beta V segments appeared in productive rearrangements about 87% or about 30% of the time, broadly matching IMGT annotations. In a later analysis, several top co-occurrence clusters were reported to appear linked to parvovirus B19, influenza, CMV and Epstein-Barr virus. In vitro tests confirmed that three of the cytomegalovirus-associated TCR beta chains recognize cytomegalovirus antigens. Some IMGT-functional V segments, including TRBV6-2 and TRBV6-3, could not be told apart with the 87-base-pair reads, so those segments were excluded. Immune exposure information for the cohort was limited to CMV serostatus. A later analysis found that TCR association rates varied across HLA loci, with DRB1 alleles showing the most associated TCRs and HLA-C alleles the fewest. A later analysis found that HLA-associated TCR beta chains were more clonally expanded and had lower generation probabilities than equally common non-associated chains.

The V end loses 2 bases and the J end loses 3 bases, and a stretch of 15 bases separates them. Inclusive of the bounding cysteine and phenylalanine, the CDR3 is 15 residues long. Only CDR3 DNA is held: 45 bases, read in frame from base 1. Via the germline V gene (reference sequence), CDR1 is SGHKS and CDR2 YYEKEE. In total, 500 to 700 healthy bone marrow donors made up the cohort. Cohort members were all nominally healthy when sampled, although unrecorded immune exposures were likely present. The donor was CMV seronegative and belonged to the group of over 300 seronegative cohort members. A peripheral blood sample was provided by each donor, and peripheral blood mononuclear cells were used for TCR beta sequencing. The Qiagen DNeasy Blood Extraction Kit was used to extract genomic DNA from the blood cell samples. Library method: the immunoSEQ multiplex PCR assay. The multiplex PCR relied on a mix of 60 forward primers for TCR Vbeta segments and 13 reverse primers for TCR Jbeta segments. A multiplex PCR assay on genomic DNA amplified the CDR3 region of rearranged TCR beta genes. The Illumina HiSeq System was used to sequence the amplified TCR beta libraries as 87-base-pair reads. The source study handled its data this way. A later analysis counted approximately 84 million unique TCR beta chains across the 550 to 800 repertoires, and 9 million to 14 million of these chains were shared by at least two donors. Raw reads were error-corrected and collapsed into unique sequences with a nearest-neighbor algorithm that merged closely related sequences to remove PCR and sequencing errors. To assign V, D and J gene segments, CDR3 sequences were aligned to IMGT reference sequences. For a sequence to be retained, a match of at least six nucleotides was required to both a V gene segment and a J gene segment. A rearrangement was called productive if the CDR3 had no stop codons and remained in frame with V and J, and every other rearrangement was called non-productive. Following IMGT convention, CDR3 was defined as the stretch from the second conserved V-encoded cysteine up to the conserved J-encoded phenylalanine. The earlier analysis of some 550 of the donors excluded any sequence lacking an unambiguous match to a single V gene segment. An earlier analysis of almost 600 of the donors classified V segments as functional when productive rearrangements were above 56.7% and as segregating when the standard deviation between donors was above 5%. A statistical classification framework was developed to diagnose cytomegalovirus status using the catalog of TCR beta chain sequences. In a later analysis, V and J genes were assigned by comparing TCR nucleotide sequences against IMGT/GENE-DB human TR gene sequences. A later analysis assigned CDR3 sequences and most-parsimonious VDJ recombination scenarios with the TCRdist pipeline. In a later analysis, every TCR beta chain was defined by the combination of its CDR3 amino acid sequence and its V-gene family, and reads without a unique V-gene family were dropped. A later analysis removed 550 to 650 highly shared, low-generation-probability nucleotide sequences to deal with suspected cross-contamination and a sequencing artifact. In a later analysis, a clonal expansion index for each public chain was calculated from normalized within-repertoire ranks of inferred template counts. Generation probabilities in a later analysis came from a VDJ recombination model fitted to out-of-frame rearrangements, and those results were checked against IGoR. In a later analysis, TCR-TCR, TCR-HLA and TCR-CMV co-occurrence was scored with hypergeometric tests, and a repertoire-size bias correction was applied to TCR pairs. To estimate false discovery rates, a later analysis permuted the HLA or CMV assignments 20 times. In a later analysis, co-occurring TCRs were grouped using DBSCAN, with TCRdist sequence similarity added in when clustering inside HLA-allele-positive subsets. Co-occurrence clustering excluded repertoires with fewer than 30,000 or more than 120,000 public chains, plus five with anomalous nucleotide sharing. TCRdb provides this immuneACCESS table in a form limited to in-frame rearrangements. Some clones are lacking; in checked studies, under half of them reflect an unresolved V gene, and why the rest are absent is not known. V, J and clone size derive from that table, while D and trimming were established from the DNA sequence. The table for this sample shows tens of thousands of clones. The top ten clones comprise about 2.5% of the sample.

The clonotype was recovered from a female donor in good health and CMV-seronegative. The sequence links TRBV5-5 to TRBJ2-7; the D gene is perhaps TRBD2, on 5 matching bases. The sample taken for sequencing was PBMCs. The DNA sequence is TGTGCCAGCAGCTTCCCAAGAGGGAGAGGCTACGAGCAGTACTTC. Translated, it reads CASSFPRGRGYEQYF.